This TCR beta chain derives from a study of T cell responses to AZD1222 COVID-19 vaccine. This CDR3 is built from 14 residues. V lost 1 base, J lost 2 bases, and 8 bases lay in between. CDR1 and CDR2 from the germline V gene are SEHNR and FQNEAQ (reference sequence). Turning to this clone: Its antigen is undetermined.

Sequencing was performed with immunoSEQ multiplex PCR; in TCRdb, only in-frame clones are kept and a portion is missing. The sample lists around 130,000 clones; approximately 92% were seen once. Study-level results: Reportedly, nearly half the spike-specific TCRs target unmutated variant regions. Spike-specific TCR breadth rose after two AZD1222 doses, and depth rose as well.

The starting material was peripheral blood, obtained 28 days after the second dose of the MenACWY control vaccine. This clonotype was obtained from an adult who received the MenACWY meningococcal vaccine as a control. V and J are TRBV7-9 and TRBJ1-1; D is uncertain. Written as DNA, the CDR3 is TGTGCCAGCAGCTTAGTGCAGGCCAACACTGAAGCTTTCTTT. Translating gives CASSLVQANTEAFF.